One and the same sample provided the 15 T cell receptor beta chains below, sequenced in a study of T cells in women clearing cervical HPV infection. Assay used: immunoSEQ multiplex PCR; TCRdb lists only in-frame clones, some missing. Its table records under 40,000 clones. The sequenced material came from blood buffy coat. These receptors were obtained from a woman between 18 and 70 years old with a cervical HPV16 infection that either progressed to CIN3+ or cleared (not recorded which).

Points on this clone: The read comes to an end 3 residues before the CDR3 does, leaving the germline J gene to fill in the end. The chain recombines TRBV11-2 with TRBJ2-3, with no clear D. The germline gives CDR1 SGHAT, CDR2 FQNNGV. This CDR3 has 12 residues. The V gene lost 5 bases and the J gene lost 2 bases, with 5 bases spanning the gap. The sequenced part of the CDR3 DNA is TGTGCCAGCAGCCCCCACACAGATACG. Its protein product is CASSPHTDT. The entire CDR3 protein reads CASSPHTDTQYF.

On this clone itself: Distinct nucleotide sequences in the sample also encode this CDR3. The sequenced CDR3 bases are TGTGCCAGCTCCCCCCTTACCCCCCCGGCCAGGGGCCCCTACGAG. It yields the protein CASSPLTPPARGPYE. The CDR3, in full, reads CASSPLTPPARGPYEQYF. The gene calls are TRBV18 and TRBJ2-7; possible D gene TRBD1, 6 bases. The read gets to within 3 residues of the CDR3 end, and the germline J gene fills in the rest. Trimming took 6 bases from V and 2 from J, leaving 26 bases between them. This CDR3 region has 18 residues. The germline V gene encodes CDR1 KGHSH and CDR2 LQKENI.

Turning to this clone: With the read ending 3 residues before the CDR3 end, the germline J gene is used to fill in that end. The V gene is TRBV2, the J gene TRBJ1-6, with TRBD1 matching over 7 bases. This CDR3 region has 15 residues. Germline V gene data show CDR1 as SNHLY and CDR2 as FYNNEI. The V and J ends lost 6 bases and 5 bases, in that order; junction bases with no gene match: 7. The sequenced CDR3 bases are TGTGCCAGCAGGAGCTCGGGACAGAATAATTCACCC. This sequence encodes CASRSSGQNNSP. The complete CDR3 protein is CASRSSGQNNSPLHF. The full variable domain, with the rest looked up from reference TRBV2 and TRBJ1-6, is EPEVTQTPSHQVTQMGQEVILRCVPISNHLYFYWYRQILGQKVEFLVSFYNNEISEKSEIFDDQFSVERPDGSNFTLKIRSTKLEDSAMYFCASRSSGQNNSPLHFGNGTRLTVT.

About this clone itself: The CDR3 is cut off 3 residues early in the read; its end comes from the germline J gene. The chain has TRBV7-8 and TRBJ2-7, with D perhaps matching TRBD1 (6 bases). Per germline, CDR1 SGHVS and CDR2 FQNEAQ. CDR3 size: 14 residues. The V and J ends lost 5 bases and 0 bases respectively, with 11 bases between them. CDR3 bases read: TGTGCCAGCAGCATTAGAGGGGGCTCCTACGAG. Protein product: CASSIRGGSYE. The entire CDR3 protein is CASSIRGGSYEQYF.

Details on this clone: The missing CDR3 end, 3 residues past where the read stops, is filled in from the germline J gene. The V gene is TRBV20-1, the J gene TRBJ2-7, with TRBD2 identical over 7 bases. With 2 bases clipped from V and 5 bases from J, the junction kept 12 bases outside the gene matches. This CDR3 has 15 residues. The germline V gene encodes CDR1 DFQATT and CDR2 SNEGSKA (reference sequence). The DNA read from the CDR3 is TGCAGTGCTAGAAATCCGGGCGGGAGTCTCAACGAG. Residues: CSARNPGGSLNE. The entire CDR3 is CSARNPGGSLNEQYF.

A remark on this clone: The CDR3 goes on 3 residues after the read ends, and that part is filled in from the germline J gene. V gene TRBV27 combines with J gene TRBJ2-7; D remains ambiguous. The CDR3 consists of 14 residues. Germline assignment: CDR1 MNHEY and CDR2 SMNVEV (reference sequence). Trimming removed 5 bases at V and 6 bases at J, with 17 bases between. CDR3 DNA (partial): TGTGCCAGCAGTATCGGCGGTTTCACCCTCGAG. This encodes CASSIGGFTLE. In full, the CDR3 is CASSIGGFTLEQYF.

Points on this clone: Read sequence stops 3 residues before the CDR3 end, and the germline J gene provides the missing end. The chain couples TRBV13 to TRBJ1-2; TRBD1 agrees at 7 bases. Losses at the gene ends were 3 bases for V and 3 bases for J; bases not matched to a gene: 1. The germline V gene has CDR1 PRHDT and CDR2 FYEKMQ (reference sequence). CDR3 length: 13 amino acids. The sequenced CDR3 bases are TGTGCCAGCAGCTTCGGACAGGACTATGGC. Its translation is CASSFGQDYG. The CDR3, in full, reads CASSFGQDYGYTF.

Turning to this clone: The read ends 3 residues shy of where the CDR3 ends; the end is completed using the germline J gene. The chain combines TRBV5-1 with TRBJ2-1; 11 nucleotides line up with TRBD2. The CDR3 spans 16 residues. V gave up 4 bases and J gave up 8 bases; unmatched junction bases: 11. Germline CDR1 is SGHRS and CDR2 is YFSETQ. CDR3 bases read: TGCGCCAGCAGCCTCCTAGCGGGAGGATCGGGTCATGAG. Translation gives CASSLLAGGSGHE. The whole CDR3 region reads CASSLLAGGSGHEQFF.

The DNA read from the CDR3 is TGTGCCAGTAGTATAGCTGGCCTCATGACAGCCGAG. Translating gives CASSIAGLMTAE. The full CDR3 is CASSIAGLMTAEQYF. J is TRBJ2-7 and V is TRBV19; perhaps TRBD1 as D (5 bases). The read ends 3 residues before the CDR3 terminus; that terminus is restored from the germline J gene. From germline, CDR1 is LNHDA and CDR2 SQIVND (reference sequence). V lost 1 base to trimming and J lost 6 bases, with 16 bases between them. CDR3 size: 15 residues.

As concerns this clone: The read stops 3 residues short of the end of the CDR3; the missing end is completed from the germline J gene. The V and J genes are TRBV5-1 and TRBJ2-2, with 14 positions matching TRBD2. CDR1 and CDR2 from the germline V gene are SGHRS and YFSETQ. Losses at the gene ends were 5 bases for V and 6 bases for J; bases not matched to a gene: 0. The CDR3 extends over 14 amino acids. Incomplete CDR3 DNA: TGCGCCAGCAGGACTAGCGGGAGGGCCGGGGAG. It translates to CASRTSGRAGE. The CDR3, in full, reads CASRTSGRAGELFF.

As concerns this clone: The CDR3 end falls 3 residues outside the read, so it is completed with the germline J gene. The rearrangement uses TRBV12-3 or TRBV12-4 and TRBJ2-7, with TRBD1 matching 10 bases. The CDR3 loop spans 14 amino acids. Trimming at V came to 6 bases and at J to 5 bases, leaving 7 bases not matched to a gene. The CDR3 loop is CASSRTGGVHEQYF. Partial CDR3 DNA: TGTGCCAGCAGCAGGACAGGGGGTGTCCACGAG.

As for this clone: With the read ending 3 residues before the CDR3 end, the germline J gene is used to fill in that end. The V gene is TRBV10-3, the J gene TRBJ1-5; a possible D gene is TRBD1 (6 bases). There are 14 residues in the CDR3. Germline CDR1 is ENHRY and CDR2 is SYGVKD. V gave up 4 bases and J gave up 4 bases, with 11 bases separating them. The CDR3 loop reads CAISASGENQPQHF. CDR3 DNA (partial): TGTGCCATCAGTGCTTCAGGGGAAAATCAGCCC.

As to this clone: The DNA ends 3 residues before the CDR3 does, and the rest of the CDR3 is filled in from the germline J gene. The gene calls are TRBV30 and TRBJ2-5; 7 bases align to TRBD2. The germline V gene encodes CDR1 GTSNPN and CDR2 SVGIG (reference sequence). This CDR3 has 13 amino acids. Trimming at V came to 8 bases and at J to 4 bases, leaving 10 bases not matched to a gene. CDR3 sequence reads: CAGLSGLIETQYF. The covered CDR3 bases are TGTGCCGGACTTAGCGGGCTTATAGAGACC.

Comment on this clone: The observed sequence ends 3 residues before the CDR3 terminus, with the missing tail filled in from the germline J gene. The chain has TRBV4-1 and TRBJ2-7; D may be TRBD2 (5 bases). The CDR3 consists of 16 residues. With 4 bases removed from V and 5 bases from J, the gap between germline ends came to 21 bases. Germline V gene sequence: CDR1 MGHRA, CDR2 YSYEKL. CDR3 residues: CASSRSKRLSQDEQYF. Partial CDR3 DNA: TGCGCCAGCAGCCGTTCGAAGCGGTTGTCTCAGGACGAG.

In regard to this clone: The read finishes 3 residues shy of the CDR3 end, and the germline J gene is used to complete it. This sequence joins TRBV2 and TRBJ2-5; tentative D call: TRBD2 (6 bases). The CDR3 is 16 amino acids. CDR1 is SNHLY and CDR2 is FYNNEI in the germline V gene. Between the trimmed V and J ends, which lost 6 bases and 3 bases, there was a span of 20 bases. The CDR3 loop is CASSPGPAEGEETQYF. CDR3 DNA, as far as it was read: TGTGCCAGCAGCCCCGGTCCAGCGGAGGGAGAAGAGACC.